A single sample gave rise to the 15 T cell receptor beta chains below, sequenced in a study of T cell responses to AZD1222 COVID-19 vaccine. Clones were read by immunoSEQ multiplex PCR, and TCRdb kept only the in-frame ones, dropping some. This sample yields around 100,000 clones, of which approximately 88% are seen a single time; around 6% belongs to the top ten. The starting material was peripheral blood, obtained 28 days after the second AZD1222 dose. Receptors originate from an adult who received the AZD1222 COVID-19 vaccine.

The table lists this clone with a count of one. The rearrangement links TRBV10-3 to TRBJ1-2; D gene uncertain. This CDR3 has 14 residues. V was shortened by 0 bases and J by 5 bases, with 10 bases between the two germline ends. The germline V gene encodes CDR1 ENHRY and CDR2 SYGVKD. The DNA for the CDR3 is TGTGCCATCAGTGAGTCGATGTCTGTTTATGGCTACACCTTC. As protein: CAISESMSVYGYTF.

The chain couples TRBV6-2 or TRBV6-3 to TRBJ2-7; D perhaps matches TRBD2 (5 bases). The CDR3 sequence is 12 residues long. Germline V gene sequence: CDR1 MNHEY, CDR2 SVGEGT. The germline V and J ends were trimmed by 6 bases and 3 bases, with 9 bases remaining between them. CDR3 DNA sequence: TGTGCCAGCAGCCTCCGGGACTACGAGCAGTACTTC. Protein product: CASSLRDYEQYF.

The V gene is TRBV4-1, the J gene TRBJ1-2; no definite D call. CDR1 is MGHRA, CDR2 YSYEKL, per germline. V lost 1 base to trimming and J lost 6 bases, with 12 bases between them. The CDR3 consists of 14 residues. CDR3 residues: CASSQGATTDGYTF. The CDR3 nucleotides read TGCGCCAGCAGCCAAGGGGCGACTACGGATGGCTACACCTTC.

The chain combines TRBV29-1 with TRBJ1-4, with 8 bases fitting TRBD1. The J segment lost 6 bases and the V segment lost 7 bases, leaving 10 bases of the junction unmatched. From germline, CDR1 is SQVTM and CDR2 ANQGSEA. This CDR3 is built from 14 residues. The CDR3 nucleotides read TGCAGCGCCCTCGGACAGGGACGGTATGAAAAACTGTTTTTT. This translates into CSALGQGRYEKLFF.

The chain carries TRBV7-9 and TRBJ2-7; 10 nucleotides match TRBD1. V was pared by 5 bases and J by 3 bases, with 4 bases of the junction left unmatched. There are 14 residues in the CDR3. The germline gives CDR1 SEHNR, CDR2 FQNEAQ (reference sequence). CDR3 region: CASSPRDRGYEQYF. DNA of the CDR3: TGTGCCAGCAGCCCCAGGGACAGGGGCTACGAGCAGTACTTC.

The gene calls are TRBV5-6 and TRBJ2-3, with D possibly being TRBD1 (5 bases). This CDR3 has 12 residues. The V gene's germline CDR1 is SGHDT and CDR2 YYEEEE. Trimming removed 4 bases at V and 3 bases at J, with 6 bases between. Here the CDR3 reads CASSTGTDTQYF. In nucleotides, the CDR3 is TGTGCCAGCAGCACAGGAACAGATACGCAGTATTTT. The variable domain in full, with the rest retrieved from reference TRBV5-6 and TRBJ2-3, is DAGVTQSPTHLIKTRGQQVTLRCSPKSGHDTVSWYQQALGQGPQFIFQYYEEEERQRGNFPDRFSGHQFPNYSSELNVNALLLGDSALYLCASSTGTDTQYFGPGTRLTVL.

This chain connects TRBV19 to TRBJ1-2; D might be TRBD1 (5 bases). Trimming cost V 3 bases and J 8 bases, with 16 bases left between them. Germline loops: CDR1 LNHDA, CDR2 SQIVND (reference sequence). This CDR3 comprises 14 residues. CDR3 in DNA: TGTGCCAGTAGTATGGAACAGGATGCAGGAGGCTACACCTTC. This translates into CASSMEQDAGGYTF.

In DNA, the CDR3 is TGTGCCAGCCCCCCGCCGGGACAGGGGGCTCCCTACGAGCAGTACTTC. Protein: CASPPPGQGAPYEQYF. This sequence joins TRBV27 and TRBJ2-7; TRBD1 matches 12 bases. The CDR3 loop spans 16 amino acids. Germline trimming cut 8 bases from V and 2 bases from J; bases unmatched to any gene: 10. CDR1 and CDR2 from the germline V gene are MNHEY and SMNVEV (reference sequence).

The chain combines TRBV4-3 with TRBJ2-2; D is possibly TRBD2 (5 bases). With 5 bases removed from V and 5 bases from J, the gap between germline ends came to 12 bases. Germline V CDR1 and CDR2: LGHNA, YSLEER. This CDR3 has 14 residues. In nucleotides, the CDR3 is TGCGCCAGCAGCTCTGGCCCGGGAACCGGGGAGCTGTTTTTT. Encoded protein: CASSSGPGTGELFF.

This sequence joins TRBV6-5 and TRBJ1-2; TRBD1 matches at 9 bases. Per the germline V gene, CDR1 is MNHEY and CDR2 is SVGAGI. This CDR3 spans 16 amino acids. V shed 0 bases, J shed 4 bases, and the junction held 6 bases outside the gene matches. CDR3 loop: CASSYSVPTGGYGYTF. The CDR3 nucleotides read TGTGCCAGCAGTTACTCGGTCCCGACAGGGGGCTATGGCTACACCTTC.

The chain links TRBV6-1 to TRBJ1-2; D ambiguous. The CDR3 length is 13 residues. CDR1 is MNHNS, CDR2 SASEGT, per germline. V was cut by 1 base and J by 8 bases, with 11 bases left in between. CDR3 region: CASSEGRAWGYTF. Here the CDR3 DNA reads TGTGCCAGCAGTGAAGGGAGGGCTTGGGGCTACACCTTC.

The CDR3 spells CASSSGSLMKRVFF. The CDR3 nucleotides read TGTGCCAGCAGCTCCGGGTCGTTAATGAAAAGAGTGTTTTTT. The chain combines TRBV5-6 with TRBJ1-4; D gene ambiguous. There are 14 residues in the CDR3. The germline V and J ends were trimmed by 3 bases and 15 bases, with 21 bases remaining between them. From germline, CDR1 is SGHDT and CDR2 YYEEEE. The variable domain in full, completed from reference TRBV5-6 and TRBJ1-4, reads DAGVTQSPTHLIKTRGQQVTLRCSPKSGHDTVSWYQQALGQGPQFIFQYYEEEERQRGNFPDRFSGHQFPNYSSELNVNALLLGDSALYLCASSSGSLMKRVFFGSGTQLSVL.

This clone was seen once. V and J are TRBV20-1 and TRBJ1-1, with a tentative D call TRBD1 (5 bases). CDR3 length equals 11 residues. V was pared by 6 bases and J by 8 bases, with 13 bases between. In germline, CDR1 is DFQATT, CDR2 SNEGSKA (reference sequence). The CDR3 protein is CSAPRQNEAFF. The CDR3 nucleotides read TGCAGTGCCCCCCGACAGAACGAAGCTTTCTTT.

V usage is TRBV6-5 and J usage is TRBJ2-7; a weak D match, TRBD1 (6 bases). This CDR3 has 13 amino acids. V was pared by 0 bases and J by 7 bases, with 10 bases between. Germline V CDR1 and CDR2: MNHEY, SVGAGI. The DNA for the CDR3 is TGTGCCAGCAGTTACTCTAGGGGGTGGGAGCAGTACTTC. Its translation is CASSYSRGWEQYF.

This chain uses TRBV10-1 with TRBJ2-3, with 10 bases identical to TRBD1. The CDR3 has 15 amino acids. From germline, CDR1 is WNHNN and CDR2 SYGVQD (reference sequence). The V segment lost 4 bases and the J segment 0 bases; nucleotides outside the gene matches: 1. The CDR3 DNA is TGCGCCAGCAGTGGGGGACAGGGGAGCACAGATACGCAGTATTTT. It is translated as CASSGGQGSTDTQYF.